The sequence of this T cell receptor (beta chain) was determined in a study of cytomegalovirus exposure and HLA in healthy donors. Study as a whole: The approximately 110 validation repertoires used the same platform as the 666 first-cohort repertoires, a later analysis reported.

Method: immunoSEQ multiplex PCR; TCRdb's copy keeps in-frame clones and lacks some. The profile covers under 200,000 clones, with 85% to 90% appearing a single time and around a tenth taken by the ten largest. The CDR3 is 13 amino acids. V dropped 6 bases and J dropped 9; count of bases not matched to a gene: 5. The germline CDR1 and CDR2 sequences are SGHTA and FQGNSA. Concerning this clone: Its antigen is not identified.

Study-wide results and limits: First-cohort TCR clusters were later found to tend to co-occur in the 120 or so validation repertoires. High specificity and sensitivity for cytomegalovirus status were reported for the classifier. Rarity marked most TCR sequences, yet some public TCRs occurred in many donors.

The sample comprised PBMCs. The TCR was taken from a woman aged 18-29 years in good health and CMV-seropositive. The chain recombines TRBV7-2 with TRBJ2-1, with 10 positions matching TRBD1. The CDR3: CASRGQGGIEQFF. The DNA for the CDR3 is TGTGCCAGCAGAGGACAGGGGGGTATTGAGCAGTTCTTC.